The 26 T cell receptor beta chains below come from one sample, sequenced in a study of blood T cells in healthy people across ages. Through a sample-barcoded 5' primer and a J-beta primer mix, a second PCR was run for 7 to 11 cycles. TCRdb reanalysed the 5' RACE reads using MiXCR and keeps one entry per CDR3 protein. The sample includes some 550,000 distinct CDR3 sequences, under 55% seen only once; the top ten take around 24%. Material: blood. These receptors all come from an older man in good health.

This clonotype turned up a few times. CDR3 nucleotide sequence: TGCAGTGCTGTAGCCCCTGGGGCCAACGTCCTGACTTTC. Its translation: CSAVAPGANVLTF. The chain links TRBV20-1 to TRBJ2-6; D remains ambiguous. CDR1 is DFQATT and CDR2 is SNEGSKA in the germline V gene (reference sequence). The V and J ends lost 5 bases and 2 bases respectively, with 7 bases between them. CDR3 size: 13 residues.

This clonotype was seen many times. The CDR3 region is CASSYSPWDRYGYTF. The CDR3 DNA sequence: TGTGCCAGCAGTTACTCTCCATGGGACCGATATGGCTACACCTTC. This sequence joins TRBV6-5 and TRBJ1-2; tentative D call: TRBD1 (5 bases). The germline V gene encodes CDR1 MNHEY and CDR2 SVGAGI. The CDR3 totals 15 residues. Trimming removed 0 bases at V and 5 bases at J, with 13 bases between.

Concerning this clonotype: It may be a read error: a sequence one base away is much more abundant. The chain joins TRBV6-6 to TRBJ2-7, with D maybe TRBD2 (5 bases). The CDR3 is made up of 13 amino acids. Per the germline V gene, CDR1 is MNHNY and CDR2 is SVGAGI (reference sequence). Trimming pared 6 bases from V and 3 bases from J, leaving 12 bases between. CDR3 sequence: CASSRLGGYEQYF. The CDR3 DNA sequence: TGTGCCAGCAGCAGACTCGGAGGCTACGAGCAGTACTTC.

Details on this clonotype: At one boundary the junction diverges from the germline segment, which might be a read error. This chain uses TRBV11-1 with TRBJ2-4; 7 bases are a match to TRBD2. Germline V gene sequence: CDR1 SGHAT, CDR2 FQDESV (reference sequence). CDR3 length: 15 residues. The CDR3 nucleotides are TGTGCCAGCAGCGAAGGGAGGGTTACCAAAAACCTTCAGTACTTC. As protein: CASSEGRVTKNLQYF.

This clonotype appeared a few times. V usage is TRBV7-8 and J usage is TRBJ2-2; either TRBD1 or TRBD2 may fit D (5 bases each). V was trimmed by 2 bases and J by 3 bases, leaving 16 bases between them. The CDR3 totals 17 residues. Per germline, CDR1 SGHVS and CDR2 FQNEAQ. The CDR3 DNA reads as TGTGCCAGCAGCTTATTTCCCCGGGGACGGGACACCGGGGAGCTGTTTTTT. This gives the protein CASSLFPRGRDTGELFF.

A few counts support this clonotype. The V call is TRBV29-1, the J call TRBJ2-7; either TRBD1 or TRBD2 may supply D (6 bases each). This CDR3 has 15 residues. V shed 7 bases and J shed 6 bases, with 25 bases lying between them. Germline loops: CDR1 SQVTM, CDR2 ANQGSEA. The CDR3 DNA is TGCAGCGCTAAACCCACAGGGATGGGGACTCGCGAGCAGTACTTC. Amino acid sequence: CSAKPTGMGTREQYF.

The CDR3 spells CASSPGQGNGEQYF. In DNA form, the CDR3 reads TGTGCCAGCAGCCCCGGACAGGGCAATGGGGAGCAGTACTTC. The J gene is TRBJ2-7, the V gene TRBV7-9; 8 bases are shared with TRBD1. J gave up 7 bases and V 5 bases, and 10 bases lay outside the gene matches. The germline CDR1 and CDR2 sequences are SEHNR and FQNEAQ (reference sequence). This CDR3 contains 14 residues.

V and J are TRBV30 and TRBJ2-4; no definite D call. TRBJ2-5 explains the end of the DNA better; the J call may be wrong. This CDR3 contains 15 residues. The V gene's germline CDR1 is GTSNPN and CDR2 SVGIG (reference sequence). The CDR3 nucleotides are TGTGCCTGGAGTGTACGCACTTCCGACGGGGAGACCCAGTACTTC. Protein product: CAWSVRTSDGETQYF.

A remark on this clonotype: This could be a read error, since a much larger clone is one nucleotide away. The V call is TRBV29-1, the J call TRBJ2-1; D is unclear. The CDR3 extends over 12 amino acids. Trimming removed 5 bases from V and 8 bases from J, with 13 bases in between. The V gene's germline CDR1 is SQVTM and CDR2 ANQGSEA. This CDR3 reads CSVLTDYHEQFF. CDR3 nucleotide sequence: TGCAGCGTTCTTACAGATTATCATGAGCAGTTCTTC.

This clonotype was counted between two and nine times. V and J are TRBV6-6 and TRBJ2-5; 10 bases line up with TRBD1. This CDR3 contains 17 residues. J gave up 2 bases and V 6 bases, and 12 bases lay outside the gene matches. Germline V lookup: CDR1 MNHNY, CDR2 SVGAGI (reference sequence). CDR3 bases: TGTGCCAGCAGCCAAATTAGGACAGGGGGGGCTCAAGAGACCCAGTACTTC. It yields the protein CASSQIRTGGAQETQYF.

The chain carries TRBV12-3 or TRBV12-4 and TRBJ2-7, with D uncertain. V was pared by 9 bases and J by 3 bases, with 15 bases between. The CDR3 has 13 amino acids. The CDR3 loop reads CASSDAFGYEQYF. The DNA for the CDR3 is TGTGCCAGTTCGGACGCCTTCGGCTACGAGCAGTACTTC.

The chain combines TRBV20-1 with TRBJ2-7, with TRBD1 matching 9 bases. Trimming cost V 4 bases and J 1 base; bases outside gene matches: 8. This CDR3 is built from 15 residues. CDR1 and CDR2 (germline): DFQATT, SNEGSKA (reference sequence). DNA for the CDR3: TGCAGTGCTACACTACGGGACAGGGTATCCTACGAGCAGTACTTC. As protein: CSATLRDRVSYEQYF.

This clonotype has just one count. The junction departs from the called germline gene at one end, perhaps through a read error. In nucleotides, the CDR3 is TGTGCCAGCACAGCGGAGAACACCGAGGAGCTGTTTTTT. This sequence encodes CASTAENTEELFF. The V gene is TRBV6-5, the J gene TRBJ2-2; perhaps TRBD2 as D (5 bases). The CDR3 spans 13 residues. Per germline, CDR1 MNHEY and CDR2 SVGAGI.

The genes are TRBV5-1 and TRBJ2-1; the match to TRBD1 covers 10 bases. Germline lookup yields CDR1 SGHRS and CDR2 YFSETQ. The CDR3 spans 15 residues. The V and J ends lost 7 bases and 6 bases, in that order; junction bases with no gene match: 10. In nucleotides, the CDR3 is TGCGCCAGCTCGACGAGCGGACAGGGGGGCAATGAGCAGTTCTTC. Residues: CASSTSGQGGNEQFF. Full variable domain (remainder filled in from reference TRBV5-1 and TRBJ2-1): KAGVTQTPRYLIKTRGQQVTLSCSPISGHRSVSWYQQTPGQGLQFLFEYFSETQRNKGNFPGRFSGRQFSNSRSEMNVSTLELGDSALYLCASSTSGQGGNEQFFGPGTRLTVL.

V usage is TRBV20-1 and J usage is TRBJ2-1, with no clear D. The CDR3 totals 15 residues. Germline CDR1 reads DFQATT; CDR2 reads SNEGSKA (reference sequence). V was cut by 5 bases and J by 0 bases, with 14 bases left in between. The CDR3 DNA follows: TGCAGTGCTCCTGGGCGCCCGAGCTCCTACAATGAGCAGTTCTTC. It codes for CSAPGRPSSYNEQFF.

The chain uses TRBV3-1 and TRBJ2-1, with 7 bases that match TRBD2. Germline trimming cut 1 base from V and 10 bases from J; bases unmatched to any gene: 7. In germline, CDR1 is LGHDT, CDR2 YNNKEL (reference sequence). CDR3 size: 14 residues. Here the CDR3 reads CASSQAGGSYEQFF. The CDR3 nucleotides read TGTGCCAGCAGCCAAGCGGGAGGTTCCTACGAGCAGTTCTTC.

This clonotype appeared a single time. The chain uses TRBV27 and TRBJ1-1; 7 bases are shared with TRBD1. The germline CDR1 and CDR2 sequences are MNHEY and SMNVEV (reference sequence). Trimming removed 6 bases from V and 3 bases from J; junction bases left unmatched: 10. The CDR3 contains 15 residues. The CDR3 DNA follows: TGTGCCAGCAGGGGAGGGGGCGCTGGGTACACTGAAGCTTTCTTT. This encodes CASRGGGAGYTEAFF.

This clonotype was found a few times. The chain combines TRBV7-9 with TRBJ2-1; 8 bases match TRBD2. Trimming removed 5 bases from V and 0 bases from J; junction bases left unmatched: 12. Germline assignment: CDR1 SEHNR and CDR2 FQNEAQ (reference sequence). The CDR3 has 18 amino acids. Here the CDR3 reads CASSSLAGTLSSYNEQFF. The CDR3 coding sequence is TGTGCCAGCAGCAGTCTAGCGGGCACTCTAAGCTCCTACAATGAGCAGTTCTTC.

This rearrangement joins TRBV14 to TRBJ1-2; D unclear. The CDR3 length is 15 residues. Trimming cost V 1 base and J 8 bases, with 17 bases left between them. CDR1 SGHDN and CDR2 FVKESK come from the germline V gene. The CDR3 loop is CASSQVRAGLDGYTF. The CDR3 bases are TGTGCCAGCAGCCAAGTAAGAGCTGGGCTCGACGGCTACACCTTC.

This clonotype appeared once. CDR3 DNA: TGTGCCAGCGCGAGAGGGGGACAGGGTAACGAAAAACTGTTTTTT. Its translation: CASARGGQGNEKLFF. The chain links TRBV7-8 to TRBJ1-4, with 9 bases aligning to TRBD1. The length of the CDR3 is 15 residues. Losses at the gene ends were 8 bases for V and 8 bases for J; bases not matched to a gene: 12. Germline CDR1 SGHVS, CDR2 FQNEAQ.

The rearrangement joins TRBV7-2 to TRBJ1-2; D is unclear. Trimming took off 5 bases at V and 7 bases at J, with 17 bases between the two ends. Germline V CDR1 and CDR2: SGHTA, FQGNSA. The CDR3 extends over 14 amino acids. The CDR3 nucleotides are TGTGCCAGCAGCCCCCCTGGACGGGCGCGTGGCTACACCTTC. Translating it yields CASSPPGRARGYTF.

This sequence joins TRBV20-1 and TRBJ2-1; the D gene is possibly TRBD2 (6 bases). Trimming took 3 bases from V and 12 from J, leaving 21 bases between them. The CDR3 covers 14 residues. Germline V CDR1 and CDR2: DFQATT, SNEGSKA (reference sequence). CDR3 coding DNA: TGCAGTGCTAGGCGAGACCCAACCGGGGGTCCGCAGTTCTTC. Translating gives CSARRDPTGGPQFF.

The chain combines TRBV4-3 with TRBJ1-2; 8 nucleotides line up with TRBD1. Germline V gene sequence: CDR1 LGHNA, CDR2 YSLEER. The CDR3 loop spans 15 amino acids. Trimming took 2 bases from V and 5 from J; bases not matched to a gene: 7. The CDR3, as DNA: TGCGCCAGCAGCCAAAACGAACAGGGGGGTTATGGCTACACCTTC. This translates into CASSQNEQGGYGYTF.

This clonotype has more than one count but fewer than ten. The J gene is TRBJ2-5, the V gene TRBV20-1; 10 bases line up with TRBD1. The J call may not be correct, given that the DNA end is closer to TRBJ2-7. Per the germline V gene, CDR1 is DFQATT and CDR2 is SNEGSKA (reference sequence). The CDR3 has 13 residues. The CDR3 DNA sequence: TGCAGTGGGAGATGGGACAGGGGCCGCGAGCAGTACTTC. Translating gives CSGRWDRGREQYF.

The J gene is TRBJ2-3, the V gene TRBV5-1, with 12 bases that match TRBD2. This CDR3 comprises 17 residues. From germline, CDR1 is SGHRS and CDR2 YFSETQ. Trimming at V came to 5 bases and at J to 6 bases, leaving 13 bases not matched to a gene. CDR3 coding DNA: TGCGCCAGCAGACAAACCCAGACTAGCGGGAGAGGGGATACGCAGTATTTT. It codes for CASRQTQTSGRGDTQYF.

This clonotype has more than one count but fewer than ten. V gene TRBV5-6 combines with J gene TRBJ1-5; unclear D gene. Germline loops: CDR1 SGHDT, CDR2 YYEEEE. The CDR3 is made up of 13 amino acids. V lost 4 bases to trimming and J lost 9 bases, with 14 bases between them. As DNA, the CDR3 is TGTGCCAGCAGCAAGGCAGCCCGGGGGCCCCAGCATTTT. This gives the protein CASSKAARGPQHF.